This TCR beta chain stems from a study of blood T cell repertoires in COVID-19. Whole-study context: Samples of COVID-19 (acute and convalescent) were obtained from the United States, Italy and Spain. Nucleic acid was either cDNA or gDNA, and it came from T cells, B-cell-depleted T cells, or PBMCs.

V trimming: 6 bases; J trimming: 8 bases; junction bases outside the gene matches: 4. The CDR3 has 12 amino acids. CDR1 and CDR2 (germline): LNHDA, SQIVND (reference sequence). Some clones are missing from TCRdb's copy, which holds only in-frame ones; the method was immunoSEQ multiplex PCR. This sample has approximately 340,000 clones, with more than 85% found just once. Participants' own reports of clinical history determined their cohort assignment. The rearrangement links TRBV19 to TRBJ2-1, with 7 bases fitting TRBD2. The source of this sequence is a woman between 40 and 50 years old who had been exposed to COVID-19. The sample was PBMCs or T cells enriched from blood (not recorded which). The CDR3: CASRSGGYEQFF. As DNA, the CDR3 is TGTGCCAGTAGGTCCGGGGGGTATGAGCAGTTCTTC. Drawing the rest from reference TRBV19 and TRBJ2-1, the complete variable domain is DGGITQSPKYLFRKEGQNVTLSCEQNLNHDAMYWYRQDPGQGLRLIYYSQIVNDFQKGDIAEGYSVSREKKESFPLTVTSAQKNPTAFYLCASRSGGYEQFFGPGTRLTVL.